This T cell receptor (beta chain) emerged from a study of blood T cell repertoires in COVID-19. Study context: The origin of the acute and convalescent COVID-19 samples was the United States, Italy and Spain. Sample material is recorded as cDNA or gDNA derived from T cells, B-cell-depleted T cells, or PBMCs.

This clone has more than one count but fewer than ten. In the authors' methods: How many nucleated cells were present was estimated from reference gene primer amplification. Using immunoSEQ multiplex PCR, the repertoire was profiled, and TCRdb retains in-frame clones only, with some absent. The V and J calls and clone size are taken from that table; D and trimming were inferred from the DNA. The sample contains a few hundred thousand clones, more than 70% of which appear only once. Sequenced: peripheral blood. The source of this sequence is a woman between 50 and 59 years old with acute or convalescent COVID-19.

CDR3 sequence: CASRQLSNQPQHF. As DNA, the CDR3 is TGTGCCAGCAGACAGCTTTCCAATCAGCCCCAGCATTTT. The gene calls are TRBV6-5 and TRBJ1-5; D not certain. This CDR3 spans 13 amino acids. Between the trimmed V and J ends, which lost 6 bases and 3 bases, there was a span of 9 bases. The germline V gene encodes CDR1 MNHEY and CDR2 SVGAGI.